What follows are 3 T cell receptor beta chains derived from one specimen sequenced in a study. TCRdb used MiXCR to reprocess the 5' RACE reads, holding one entry per CDR3 protein. The sample includes 35,000 to 50,000 distinct CDR3 sequences, less than 35% seen only once; the top ten take roughly 4%. The sample comprised memory CD4+ T cells sorted from a lymph node. Subset given: memory CD4+ T cells, CD4+CD45RO+CD25-. The origin of the receptors is a female donor with breast cancer.

V gene TRBV10-3 combines with J gene TRBJ2-3; D remains unclear. The germline gives CDR1 ENHRY, CDR2 SYGVKD. This CDR3 comprises 14 residues. V was cut by 2 bases and J by 0 bases, with 6 bases left in between. Written as DNA, the CDR3 is TGTGCCATCAGTGAGCTGGACAGCACAGATACGCAGTATTTT. Translated, it gives CAISELDSTDTQYF.

The V and J genes are TRBV12-3 or TRBV12-4 and TRBJ2-3; D not resolved. Trimming shortened V by 4 bases and J by 5 bases, and 4 bases separated the two germline ends. CDR3 length equals 11 residues. CDR3 bases: TGTGCCAGCAGTTCGGAAGATACGCAGTATTTT. This codes for CASSSEDTQYF.

The V call is TRBV7-2, the J call TRBJ2-5; tentatively, D is TRBD1 (7 bases). The CDR3 is 14 amino acids. V lost 2 bases and J 5 bases, leaving 12 bases between the germline ends. Germline V gene data show CDR1 as SGHTA and CDR2 as FQGNSA. CDR3 protein: CASSLNSGGETQYF. CDR3 nucleotide sequence: TGTGCCAGCAGCTTAAACTCAGGGGGGGAGACCCAGTACTTC. The full variable domain, completed using reference TRBV7-2 and TRBJ2-5, is GAGVSQSPSNKVTEKGKDVELRCDPISGHTALYWYRQSLGQGLEFLIYFQGNSAPDKSGLPSDRFSAERTGGSVSTLTIQRTQQEDSAVYLCASSLNSGGETQYFGPGTRLLVL.